The 20 T cell receptor beta chains in this list originate from one sample, sequenced in a study of Ad26.COV2.S vaccination and SARS-CoV-2 variants. Treatment defined: around 19 received Ad26.COV2.S at low or high dose, single or two shots; five or six received placebo; per-sample allocation not given. Material that was analyzed had been drawn on day 63 after the first vaccine or placebo injection. Repertoires were generated with immunoSEQ multiplex PCR, while TCRdb's copy carries only in-frame clones and drops some. The table lists 400,000 to 450,000 clones, 90% of them singletons, with roughly an eighth in the top ten. Sample: peripheral blood, taken in a trial of Ad26.COV2.S vaccine versus placebo. These receptors all stem from a person between 18 and 65 years old who received the Ad26.COV2.S COVID-19 vaccine or a placebo.

V usage is TRBV6-5 and J usage is TRBJ1-4; a possible D gene is TRBD1 (6 bases). The CDR3 spans 14 residues. Germline V gene lookup returns CDR1 MNHEY and CDR2 SVGAGI. Trimming removed 7 bases at V and 12 bases at J, with 21 bases between. CDR3 protein: CASISLGGVPQLFF. The CDR3 DNA is TGTGCCAGCATCTCCTTAGGGGGGGTGCCTCAACTGTTTTTT.

The chain uses TRBV15 and TRBJ2-7; TRBD2 aligns across 8 bases. The CDR3 is 14 residues long. The trim removed 1 base at V and 7 bases at J, leaving 6 bases unmatched. The germline V gene has CDR1 LNHNV and CDR2 YYDKDF (reference sequence). As DNA, the CDR3 is TGTGCCACCAGCAGAGGGGGAGGGACTAGGGAGCAGTACTTC. Amino acids: CATSRGGGTREQYF.

V and J are TRBV7-2 and TRBJ1-1; D not certain. The CDR3 contains 14 residues. Germline V lookup: CDR1 SGHTA, CDR2 FQGNSA. The V end lost 5 bases, the J end lost 0 bases, and 10 bases lay between the germline ends. CDR3 in DNA: TGTGCCAGCAGCCAAAACATGTTGAACACTGAAGCTTTCTTT. Protein: CASSQNMLNTEAFF. The full variable domain, rest sourced from reference TRBV7-2 and TRBJ1-1, is GAGVSQSPSNKVTEKGKDVELRCDPISGHTALYWYRQSLGQGLEFLIYFQGNSAPDKSGLPSDRFSAERTGGSVSTLTIQRTQQEDSAVYLCASSQNMLNTEAFFGQGTRLTVV.

This chain joins TRBV6-2 or TRBV6-3 and TRBJ2-7, with 10 bases fitting TRBD1. CDR1 and CDR2 from the germline V gene are MNHEY and SVGEGT. This CDR3 is built from 16 residues. Losses at the gene ends were 0 bases for V and 5 bases for J; bases not matched to a gene: 7. CDR3 DNA sequence: TGTGCCAGCAGTTACTCCCCGGGACAGGGGTTGCACGAGCAGTACTTC. It yields the protein CASSYSPGQGLHEQYF.

The rearrangement uses TRBV7-2 and TRBJ2-7; no definite D call. CDR1 is SGHTA, CDR2 FQGNSA, per germline. The CDR3 length is 14 residues. The V end lost 5 bases, the J end lost 1 base, and 12 bases lay between the germline ends. DNA of the CDR3: TGTGCCAGCAGCGTTAGGAGTTCTTCCTACGAGCAGTACTTC. It is translated as CASSVRSSSYEQYF.

CDR3: CASSRTEKNEKLFF. The CDR3 nucleotides read TGTGCCAGCAGTCGGACAGAGAAGAATGAAAAACTGTTTTTT. The V gene is TRBV6-5, the J gene TRBJ1-4, with a weak D call TRBD1 (6 bases). CDR3 length: 14 residues. Germline CDR1 is MNHEY and CDR2 is SVGAGI. V was trimmed by 5 bases and J by 5 bases, leaving 12 bases between them.

The chain carries TRBV7-2 and TRBJ2-7; weak D call: TRBD2 (5 bases). Trimming removed 2 bases at V and 4 bases at J, with 12 bases between. CDR3 length: 14 residues. CDR1 is SGHTA and CDR2 is FQGNSA in the germline V gene. The CDR3 here is CASSLSGENYEQYF. The CDR3 DNA is TGTGCCAGCAGCTTATCCGGGGAGAATTACGAGCAGTACTTC.

This chain uses TRBV5-4 with TRBJ2-1; 8 bases fit TRBD2. J gave up 5 bases and V 0 bases, and 4 bases lay outside the gene matches. Germline V gene lookup returns CDR1 SGHNT and CDR2 YYREEE (reference sequence). The CDR3 covers 15 residues. The CDR3 sequence: CASSLEGLGDNEQFF. The CDR3 DNA reads TGTGCCAGCAGCTTGGAGGGACTAGGGGACAATGAGCAGTTCTTC.

The V call is TRBV7-6, the J call TRBJ2-7; D remains ambiguous. V gave up 0 bases and J gave up 5 bases, with 17 bases separating them. CDR3 length: 16 amino acids. The germline V gene encodes CDR1 SGHVS and CDR2 FNYEAQ. The CDR3 nucleotides read TGTGCCAGCAGCTTAGCGGTGGCCTTAGAGGCCCACGAGCAGTACTTC. Translating it yields CASSLAVALEAHEQYF.

J is TRBJ2-5 and V is TRBV5-1; 8 bases match TRBD2. The ends lost 5 bases at V and 1 base at J; junction bases unmatched: 1. Germline-derived CDR1 and CDR2 are SGHRS and YFSETQ. The CDR3 runs 13 residues. The DNA of the CDR3 is TGCGCCAGCAGACTAGCGGCCCAAGAGACCCAGTACTTC. It encodes CASRLAAQETQYF.

The chain uses TRBV27 and TRBJ1-1; D might be TRBD1 (5 bases). Germline loops: CDR1 MNHEY, CDR2 SMNVEV (reference sequence). This CDR3 has 14 amino acids. Trimming removed 3 bases from V and 2 bases from J, with 10 bases in between. The CDR3 loop is CASSFAGYNTEAFF. The CDR3 DNA follows: TGTGCCAGCAGTTTCGCAGGGTATAACACTGAAGCTTTCTTT.

The chain carries TRBV6-6 and TRBJ1-6; D unclear. V lost 5 bases, J lost 6 bases, and 17 bases lay in between. The germline V gene has CDR1 MNHNY and CDR2 SVGAGI (reference sequence). The CDR3 is made up of 16 amino acids. CDR3 protein: CASSPSLRLSNSPLHF. The CDR3 DNA follows: TGTGCCAGCAGTCCCAGCCTGCGACTCTCTAATTCACCCCTCCACTTT.

The J gene is TRBJ2-4, the V gene TRBV18; TRBD2 is a possible D gene (5 bases). Trimming pared 1 base from V and 0 bases from J, leaving 22 bases between. Germline V gene lookup returns CDR1 KGHSH and CDR2 LQKENI. This CDR3 has 20 residues. The CDR3 nucleotides are TGTGCCAGCTCACCACTGTTGTCGTTAGGGTACGGGATAGCCAAAAACATTCAGTACTTC. It codes for CASSPLLSLGYGIAKNIQYF. Complete variable domain (other parts from reference TRBV18 and TRBJ2-4): NAGVMQNPRHLVRRRGQEARLRCSPMKGHSHVYWYRQLPEEGLKFMVYLQKENIIDESGMPKERFSAEFPKEGPSILRIQQVVRGDSAAYFCASSPLLSLGYGIAKNIQYFGAGTRLSVL.

This clone came up once. The rearrangement uses TRBV4-3 and TRBJ1-4, with D perhaps matching TRBD1 (6 bases). CDR3 length equals 17 residues. The germline V and J ends were trimmed by 0 bases and 2 bases, with 13 bases remaining between them. Germline V gives CDR1 LGHNA, CDR2 YSLEER. The CDR3 nucleotides read TGCGCCAGCAGCCAAGATTACAGGGAAGAGACTAATGAAAAACTGTTTTTT. As protein: CASSQDYREETNEKLFF.

V usage is TRBV14 and J usage is TRBJ2-7, with TRBD1 identical over 7 bases. The germline CDR1 and CDR2 sequences are SGHDN and FVKESK. The CDR3 runs 14 residues. With V trimmed by 6 bases and J by 2 bases, 7 bases remained unmatched. CDR3 amino acids: CASSPIDRAYEQYF. The CDR3 DNA reads TGTGCCAGCAGTCCTATCGACAGGGCCTACGAGCAGTACTTC.

This clone came up once. The V call is TRBV2, the J call TRBJ1-2; D is undetermined. V gave up 4 bases and J gave up 3 bases, with 9 bases separating them. The germline V gene has CDR1 SNHLY and CDR2 FYNNEI. CDR3 length: 13 residues. CDR3 region: CASSGNSHYGYTF. The CDR3 region has the DNA TGTGCCAGCAGTGGAAACAGTCACTATGGCTACACCTTC.

The V call is TRBV25-1, the J call TRBJ2-7; the match to TRBD2 covers 11 bases. The CDR3 has 16 residues. Germline values: CDR1 MGHDK, CDR2 SYGVNS. Germline trimming cut 2 bases from V and 3 bases from J; bases unmatched to any gene: 6. The CDR3 protein is CASSELLAGGIYEQYF. Written as DNA, the CDR3 is TGTGCCAGCAGTGAACTTTTAGCGGGAGGGATCTACGAGCAGTACTTC.

The chain recombines TRBV5-6 with TRBJ2-1, with a possible D match to TRBD2 (6 bases). Germline V gene sequence: CDR1 SGHDT, CDR2 YYEEEE. The CDR3 loop spans 17 amino acids. V lost 5 bases and J lost 9, with 27 bases in between. CDR3 protein: CASSSDATSWGPIEQFF. The CDR3 DNA reads as TGTGCCAGCAGTTCGGACGCGACTAGTTGGGGCCCAATTGAGCAGTTCTTC.

This clone showed up just a few times. The sample contains more than one DNA sequence encoding this CDR3. This rearrangement joins TRBV12-3 or TRBV12-4 to TRBJ2-5; unclear D gene. The CDR3 consists of 11 residues. Trimming took 1 base from V and 5 from J, leaving 2 bases between them. CDR3 sequence (DNA): TGTGCCAGCAGTTTAGGGGAGACCCAGTACTTC. It translates to CASSLGETQYF.

This clone was seen only a few times. The J gene is TRBJ2-7, the V gene TRBV9; 7 nucleotides match TRBD2. The CDR3 extends over 15 amino acids. Germline V gene lookup returns CDR1 SGDLS and CDR2 YYNGEE. V was clipped by 2 bases and J by 3 bases; unmatched bases: 8. Written as DNA, the CDR3 is TGTGCCAGCAGCGTCTCGGGGGAGGGCCTCTACGAGCAGTACTTC. Its protein is CASSVSGEGLYEQYF. The whole variable domain, remainder taken from reference TRBV9 and TRBJ2-7, is DSGVTQTPKHLITATGQRVTLRCSPRSGDLSVYWYQQSLDQGLQFLIQYYNGEERAKGNILERFSAQQFPDLHSELNLSSLELGDSALYFCASSVSGEGLYEQYFGPGTRLTVT.